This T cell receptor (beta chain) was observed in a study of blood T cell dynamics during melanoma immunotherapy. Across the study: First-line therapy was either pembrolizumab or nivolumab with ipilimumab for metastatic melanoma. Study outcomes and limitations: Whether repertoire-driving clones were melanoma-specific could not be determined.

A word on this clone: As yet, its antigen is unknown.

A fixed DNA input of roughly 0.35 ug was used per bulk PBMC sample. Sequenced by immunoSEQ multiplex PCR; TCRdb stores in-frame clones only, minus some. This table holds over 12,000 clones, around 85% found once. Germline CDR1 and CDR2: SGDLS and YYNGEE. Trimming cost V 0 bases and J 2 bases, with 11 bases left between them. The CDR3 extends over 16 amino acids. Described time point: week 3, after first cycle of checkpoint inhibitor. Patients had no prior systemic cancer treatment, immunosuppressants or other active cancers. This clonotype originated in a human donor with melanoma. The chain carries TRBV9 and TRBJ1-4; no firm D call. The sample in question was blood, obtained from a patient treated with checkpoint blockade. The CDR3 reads CASSVGEHRTNEKLFF. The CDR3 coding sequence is TGTGCCAGCAGCGTAGGGGAACATCGCACTAATGAAAAACTGTTTTTT. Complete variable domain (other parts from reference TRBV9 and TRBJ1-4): DSGVTQTPKHLITATGQRVTLRCSPRSGDLSVYWYQQSLDQGLQFLIQYYNGEERAKGNILERFSAQQFPDLHSELNLSSLELGDSALYFCASSVGEHRTNEKLFFGSGTQLSVL.